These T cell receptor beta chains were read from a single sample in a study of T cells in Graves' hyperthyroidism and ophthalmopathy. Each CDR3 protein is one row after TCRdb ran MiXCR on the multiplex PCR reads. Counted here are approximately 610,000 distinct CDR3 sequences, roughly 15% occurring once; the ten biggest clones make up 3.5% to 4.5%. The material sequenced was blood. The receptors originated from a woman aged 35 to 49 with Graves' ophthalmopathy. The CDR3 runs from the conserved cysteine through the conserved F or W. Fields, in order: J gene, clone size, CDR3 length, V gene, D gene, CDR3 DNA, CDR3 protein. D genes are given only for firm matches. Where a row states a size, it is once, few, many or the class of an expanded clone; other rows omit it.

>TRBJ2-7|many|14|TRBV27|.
TGTGCCAGCAGTTTCGTACAGGGTGGGCACGAGCAGTACTTC
CASSFVQGGHEQYF
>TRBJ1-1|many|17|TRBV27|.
TGTGCCAGCAGTCACCCGAACTCGACAGAGCTCTGCACTGAAGCTTTCTTT
CASSHPNSTELCTEAFF
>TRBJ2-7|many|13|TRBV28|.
TGTGCCAGCAGTTTAGTCACCTCCTACGAGCAGTACTTC
CASSLVTSYEQYF
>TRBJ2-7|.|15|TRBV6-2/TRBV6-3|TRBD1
TGTGCCAGCAGGAACGGACAGGGACTTTCCTACGAGCAGTACTTC
CASRNGQGLSYEQYF
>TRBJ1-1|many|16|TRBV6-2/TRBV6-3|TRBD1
TGTGCCAGCAGGCCGTACAGGGGAGGATGGGACACTGAAGCTTTCTTT
CASRPYRGGWDTEAFF
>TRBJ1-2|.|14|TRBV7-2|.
TGTGCCAGCAGCCCACCCTGGACAGACTATGGCTACACCTTC
CASSPPWTDYGYTF
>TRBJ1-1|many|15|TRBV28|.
TGTGCCAGCTATGGATCGGGGGGGATGAACACTGAAGCTTTCTTT
CASYGSGGMNTEAFF
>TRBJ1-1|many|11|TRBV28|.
TGTGCCAGCAGCCAACAGTACGAAGCTTTCTTT
CASSQQYEAFF
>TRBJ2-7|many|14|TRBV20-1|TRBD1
TGCAGTGCTAGAGGGGCACAGGGGATGAACGAGCAGTACTTC
CSARGAQGMNEQYF
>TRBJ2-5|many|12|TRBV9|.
TGTGCCAGCAGCCCGGGACCGGGGACCCAGTACTTC
CASSPGPGTQYF
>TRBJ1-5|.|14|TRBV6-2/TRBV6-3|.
TGTGCCAGCCTTGGGGTGAGTCCCCAGGGGCCCCAGCATTTT
CASLGVSPQGPQHF
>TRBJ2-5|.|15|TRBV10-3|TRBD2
TGTGCCATCAGCCAAGCGGGAGCTTCCCAAGAGACCCAGTACTTC
CAISQAGASQETQYF
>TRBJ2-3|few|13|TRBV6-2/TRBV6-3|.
TGTGCCAGCAGTTCCCAAATGAGGGATACGCAGTATTTT
CASSSQMRDTQYF
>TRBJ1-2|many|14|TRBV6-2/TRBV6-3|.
TGTGCCAGCAGTTACTCCGGACATGTTCATGGCTACACCTTC
CASSYSGHVHGYTF
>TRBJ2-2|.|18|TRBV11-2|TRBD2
TGTGCCAGCAGCTTAGGTCCCCTCCAAGCGGGAATGGCCGGGGAGCTGTTTTTT
CASSLGPLQAGMAGELFF
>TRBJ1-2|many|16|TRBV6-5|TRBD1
TGTGCCAGCAGTTACCCCAATCCGGGACAGGTTAATGGCTACACCTTC
CASSYPNPGQVNGYTF
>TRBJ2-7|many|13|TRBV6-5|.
TGTGCCACCCGGCGGGACAGCTCCTACGAGCAGTACTTC
CATRRDSSYEQYF
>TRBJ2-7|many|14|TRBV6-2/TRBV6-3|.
TGTGCCAGCAGTTACGGGCTGGGAACCTACGAGCAGTACTTC
CASSYGLGTYEQYF
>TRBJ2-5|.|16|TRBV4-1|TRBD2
TGCGCCAGCAGCCAAGGAATGCTAGCGGTAGGGGAGACCCAGTACTTC
CASSQGMLAVGETQYF
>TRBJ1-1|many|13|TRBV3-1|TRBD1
TGTGCCAGCAGCCTACAGGGGAACAGTGAAGCTTTCTTT
CASSLQGNSEAFF
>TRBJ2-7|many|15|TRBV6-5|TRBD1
TGTGCCAGCAGTCGACAGGGGGCTTTGCAAGGCGAGCAGTACTTC
CASSRQGALQGEQYF
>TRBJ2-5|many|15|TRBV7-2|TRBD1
TGTGCCAGCAGCTGGGGACAGGGCGCGGGGGAGACCCAGTACTTC
CASSWGQGAGETQYF
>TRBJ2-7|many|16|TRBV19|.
TGTGCCAGTAGTATAATGGGGGCCTCTTCCTTTTACGAGCAGTACTTC
CASSIMGASSFYEQYF
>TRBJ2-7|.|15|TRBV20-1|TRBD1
TGCAGTGCTTCCCCCCGGGACAGGGTGGGGTACGAGCAGTACTTC
CSASPRDRVGYEQYF
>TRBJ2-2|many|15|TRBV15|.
TGTGCCACCAGCAGAGATGTCAGCAACACCGGGGAGCTGTTTTTT
CATSRDVSNTGELFF
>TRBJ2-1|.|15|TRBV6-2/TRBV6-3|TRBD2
TGTGCCAGCAGTTACTCGTCTAGCGGGAGAGATGAGCAGTTCTTC
CASSYSSSGRDEQFF
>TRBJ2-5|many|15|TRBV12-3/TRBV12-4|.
TGTGCCAGCAGTTTAGAGGTGGGACGGAAAGAGACCCAGTACTTC
CASSLEVGRKETQYF
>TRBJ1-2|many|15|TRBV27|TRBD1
TGTGCCAGCAGTTCTGCGGACAGGGAGAACTATGGCTACACCTTC
CASSSADRENYGYTF
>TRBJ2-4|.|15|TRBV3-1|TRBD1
TGTGCCAGCAGCCAAGGGACAGGGGTGTATAACATTCAGTACTTC
CASSQGTGVYNIQYF
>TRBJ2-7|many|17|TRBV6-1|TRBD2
TGTGCCAGCAGTGAAGCGTGGTCTAGCGGGATGATCTACGAGCAGTACTTC
CASSEAWSSGMIYEQYF
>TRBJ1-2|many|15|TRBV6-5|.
TGTGCCAGCAGTTACTCGAAAGGGGCGGGCTATGGCTACACCTTC
CASSYSKGAGYGYTF
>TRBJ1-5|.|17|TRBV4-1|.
TGCGCCAGCAGCCAAGAAGGTACACCTCGAGGGAATCAGCCCCAGCATTTT
CASSQEGTPRGNQPQHF
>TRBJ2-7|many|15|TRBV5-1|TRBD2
TGCGCCAGCAGCTCGGAGCGGGAGGACTCCTACGAGCAGTACTTC
CASSSEREDSYEQYF
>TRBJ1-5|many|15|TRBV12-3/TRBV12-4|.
TGTGCCAGCAGCCTGACCGGGGGTACCAATCAGCCCCAGCATTTT
CASSLTGGTNQPQHF
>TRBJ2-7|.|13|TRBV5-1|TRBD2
TGCGCCAGCAATGCGGGAGTGTCATACGAGCAGTACTTC
CASNAGVSYEQYF
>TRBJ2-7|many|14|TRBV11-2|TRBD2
TGTGCCAGCAGCCCGACTAGCGCAACCTACGAGCAGTACTTC
CASSPTSATYEQYF
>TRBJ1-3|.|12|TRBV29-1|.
TGCAGCGTTGCTCTCTCTGGAAACACCATATATTTT
CSVALSGNTIYF
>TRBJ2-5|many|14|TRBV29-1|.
TGCAGCGTTCGCTTGACAGGCCATCAAGAGACCCAGTACTTC
CSVRLTGHQETQYF
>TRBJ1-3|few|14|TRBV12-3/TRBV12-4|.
TGTGCCAGCACGGGACTCTTCAGGGAAAACACCATATATTTT
CASTGLFRENTIYF
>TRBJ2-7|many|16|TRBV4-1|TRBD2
TGCGCCAGCAGCCAAAGGACTAGCGGGACTGTCTACGAGCAGTACTTC
CASSQRTSGTVYEQYF
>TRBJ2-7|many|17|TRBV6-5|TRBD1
TGTGCCAGCAGTTACTCGGGGCCGGGACAGGGCTACTACGAGCAGTACTTC
CASSYSGPGQGYYEQYF
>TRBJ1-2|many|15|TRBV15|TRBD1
TGTGCCACCAGCTCCCGGACAGGGAGGTGGGATGGCTACACCTTC
CATSSRTGRWDGYTF
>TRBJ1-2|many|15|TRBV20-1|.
TGCAGTGCTAGAGATTGGGGGGGAGGGAACTATGGCTACACCTTC
CSARDWGGGNYGYTF
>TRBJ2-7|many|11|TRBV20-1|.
TGCAGTGTCAGATCGAGTGGTGAGCAGTACTTC
CSVRSSGEQYF
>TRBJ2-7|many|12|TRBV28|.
TGTGCCAGCAGTTTAAAAGGAGGGGAGCAGTACTTC
CASSLKGGEQYF
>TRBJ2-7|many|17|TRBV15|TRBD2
TGTGCCACCAGCAGTCCCGCCCGACTAGCGGGAACCTACGAGCAGTACTTC
CATSSPARLAGTYEQYF
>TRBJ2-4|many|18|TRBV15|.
TGTGCCACCAGCAGAGAACAGTCAGGGGTCGGGGCCAAAAACATTCAGTACTTC
CATSREQSGVGAKNIQYF